These 14 T cell receptor beta chains were all obtained from the same sample, sequenced in a study of T cell changes during pregnancy in multiple sclerosis. Generated by immunoSEQ multiplex PCR, the TCRdb table keeps only in-frame clones and is missing some. Of about 55,000 clones listed, roughly 92% are singletons. The specimen comprised CD8+ T cells from peripheral blood mononuclear cells, sampled in the third trimester of pregnancy. All receptors derive from a female donor with multiple sclerosis, enrolled in a pregnancy study.

The chain employs TRBV7-9 and TRBJ2-7; D unresolved. The germline gives CDR1 SEHNR, CDR2 FQNEAQ (reference sequence). Trimming cost V 2 bases and J 3 bases, with 17 bases left between them. The CDR3 consists of 16 residues. The CDR3, as DNA: TGTGCCAGCAGCTTAATAACCACGTTAACAAACTACGAGCAGTACTTC. It specifies CASSLITTLTNYEQYF. Together with reference TRBV7-9 and TRBJ2-7, the CDR3 gives the full variable domain: DTGVSQNPRHKITKRGQNVTFRCDPISEHNRLYWYRQTLGQGPEFLTYFQNEAQLEKSRLLSDRFSAERPKGSFSTLEIQRTEQGDSAMYLCASSLITTLTNYEQYFGPGTRLTVT.

The chain combines TRBV27 with TRBJ2-3; 8 nucleotides match TRBD1. V shed 4 bases and J 4 bases; nucleotides not matched to a gene: 13. Germline CDR1 reads MNHEY; CDR2 reads SMNVEV (reference sequence). The CDR3 has 17 amino acids. The CDR3 DNA reads as TGTGCCAGCAGTTCCCGTTGGACAGGGCAGGTCGCAGATACGCAGTATTTT. Its translation: CASSSRWTGQVADTQYF.

This chain joins TRBV7-6 and TRBJ2-1; 7 nucleotides align to TRBD2. V lost 1 base to trimming and J lost 9 bases; unmatched junction nucleotides: 12. This CDR3 has 16 amino acids. Germline V CDR1 and CDR2: SGHVS, FNYEAQ. Here the CDR3 DNA reads TGTGCCAGCAGCTTAGATGGACGGGAGGACATGGGTGAGCAGTTCTTC. Its translation: CASSLDGREDMGEQFF.

The chain recombines TRBV4-1 with TRBJ1-1; D is undetermined. The CDR3 is made up of 14 amino acids. V dropped 0 bases and J dropped 0 bases, with 5 bases sitting between them. The germline V gene encodes CDR1 MGHRA and CDR2 YSYEKL. The CDR3 spells CASSQEPVNTEAFF. The CDR3 nucleotides are TGCGCCAGCAGCCAAGAACCAGTGAACACTGAAGCTTTCTTT.

A few counts support this clone. The chain employs TRBV2 and TRBJ2-7, with 7 bases lining up with TRBD2. The CDR3 has 14 amino acids. Losses at the gene ends were 7 bases for V and 4 bases for J; bases not matched to a gene: 10. Germline loops: CDR1 SNHLY, CDR2 FYNNEI. The CDR3 nucleotides are TGTGCCAGCATAACGCGGGAGCGTAAGTACGAGCAGTACTTC. This gives the protein CASITRERKYEQYF. The full variable domain, its missing parts supplied by reference TRBV2 and TRBJ2-7, is EPEVTQTPSHQVTQMGQEVILRCVPISNHLYFYWYRQILGQKVEFLVSFYNNEISEKSEIFDDQFSVERPDGSNFTLKIRSTKLEDSAMYFCASITRERKYEQYFGPGTRLTVT.

This chain connects TRBV11-2 to TRBJ2-5, with D unclear. V lost 3 bases to trimming and J lost 2 bases, with 13 bases between them. This CDR3 region has 15 residues. In germline, CDR1 is SGHAT, CDR2 FQNNGV. The CDR3 nucleotides read TGTGCCAGCAGCTTCGTTCGGAGATATCAAGAGACCCAGTACTTC. Protein: CASSFVRRYQETQYF. Full variable domain (outside the CDR3, taken from reference TRBV11-2 and TRBJ2-5): EAGVAQSPRYKIIEKRQSVAFWCNPISGHATLYWYQQILGQGPKLLIQFQNNGVVDDSQLPKDRFSAERLKGVDSTLKIQPAKLEDSAVYLCASSFVRRYQETQYFGPGTRLLVL.

The chain carries TRBV6-6 and TRBJ2-7, with 7 bases lining up with TRBD1. The germline V gene encodes CDR1 MNHNY and CDR2 SVGAGI (reference sequence). Losses at the gene ends were 2 bases for V and 3 bases for J; bases not matched to a gene: 10. The CDR3 spans 16 residues. As DNA, the CDR3 is TGTGCCAGCAGTTACCGGTCGGGACAGACCAACTACGAGCAGTACTTC. It codes for CASSYRSGQTNYEQYF.

This clone was picked up one time. This chain connects TRBV13 to TRBJ1-3, with a possible D match to TRBD1 (5 bases). V shed 6 bases and J shed 0 bases, with 15 bases lying between them. The length of the CDR3 is 16 residues. CDR1 is PRHDT, CDR2 FYEKMQ, per germline (reference sequence). CDR3: CASRQQVTISGNTIYF. The CDR3 coding sequence is TGTGCCAGCAGACAACAGGTCACAATCTCTGGAAACACCATATATTTT.

The chain combines TRBV29-1 with TRBJ1-1; D might be TRBD1 (5 bases). The length of the CDR3 is 14 residues. The germline gives CDR1 SQVTM, CDR2 ANQGSEA. Between the trimmed V and J ends, which lost 4 bases and 1 base, there was a span of 13 bases. The CDR3 DNA reads TGCAGCGTTGGATCTCAGGGCCGGAACACTGAAGCTTTCTTT. Residues: CSVGSQGRNTEAFF.

This chain links TRBV29-1 with TRBJ1-1; possible D gene TRBD1, 6 bases. The CDR3 sequence is 12 residues long. CDR1 SQVTM and CDR2 ANQGSEA come from the germline V gene. Trimming pared 7 bases from V and 1 base from J, leaving 10 bases between. In nucleotides, the CDR3 is TGCAGCGCCGAGGGACAGAACACTGAAGCTTTCTTT. This codes for CSAEGQNTEAFF.

This chain links TRBV5-1 with TRBJ1-1, with a weak D call TRBD1 (5 bases). Germline values: CDR1 SGHRS, CDR2 YFSETQ. Trimming left V 4 bases short and J 1 base short, with 14 bases between. The CDR3 length is 15 residues. The CDR3 DNA reads TGCGCCAGCAGCCTCCTGCCGACAGCGAACACTGAAGCTTTCTTT. Amino acids: CASSLLPTANTEAFF.

This sequence joins TRBV6-6 and TRBJ2-1; D not certain. V was pared by 2 bases and J by 1 base, with 9 bases between. The CDR3 spans 15 residues. Germline assignment: CDR1 MNHNY and CDR2 SVGAGI (reference sequence). The CDR3 sequence: CASSYRTDSYNEQFF. The CDR3 bases are TGTGCCAGCAGTTACCGTACAGATTCCTACAATGAGCAGTTCTTC.

V usage is TRBV4-1 and J usage is TRBJ1-5; tentative D call: TRBD1 (6 bases). V lost 0 bases, J lost 5 bases, and 17 bases lay in between. This CDR3 contains 17 residues. Germline CDR1 MGHRA, CDR2 YSYEKL. CDR3 bases: TGCGCCAGCAGCCAAGACAGGAGGCGCGGGGGCGATCAGCCCCAGCATTTT. Translation: CASSQDRRRGGDQPQHF.

The V and J genes are TRBV5-1 and TRBJ1-1; D uncertain. This CDR3 has 13 residues. Trimming shortened V by 8 bases and J by 1 base, and 12 bases separated the two germline ends. Germline V lookup: CDR1 SGHRS, CDR2 YFSETQ. The CDR3 loop is CASTLSQNTEAFF. CDR3 nucleotide sequence: TGCGCCAGTACTCTTAGTCAGAACACTGAAGCTTTCTTT.